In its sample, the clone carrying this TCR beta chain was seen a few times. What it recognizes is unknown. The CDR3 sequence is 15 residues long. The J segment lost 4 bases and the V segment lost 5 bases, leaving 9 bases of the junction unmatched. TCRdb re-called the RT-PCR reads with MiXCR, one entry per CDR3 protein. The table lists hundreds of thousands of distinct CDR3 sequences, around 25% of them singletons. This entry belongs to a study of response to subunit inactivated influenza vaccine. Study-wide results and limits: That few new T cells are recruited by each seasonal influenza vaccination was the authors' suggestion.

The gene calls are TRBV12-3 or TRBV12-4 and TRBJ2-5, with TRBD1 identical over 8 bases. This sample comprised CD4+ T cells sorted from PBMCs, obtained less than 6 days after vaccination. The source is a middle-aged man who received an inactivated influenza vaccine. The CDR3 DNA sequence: TGTGCCAGCAGTGTGGACAGGGAAAGGGCAGAGACCCAGTACTTC. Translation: CASSVDRERAETQYF.